This T cell receptor (beta chain) was sequenced for a study of graft-versus-host responses after intestinal transplantation. Turning to the study itself: Transplant recipients had multivisceral, liver-intestinal, or isolated intestinal grafts. General observations from the study: GvH clone levels peaked in circulation, and this peak was associated with early post-transplant HvG declines.

This clone was recorded only once. Its antigen is still unknown. Profiled with immunoSEQ multiplex PCR; TCRdb holds only in-frame clones, not every one. The repertoire holds about 96,000 clones, with more than 85% as singletons. Trimming took off 6 bases at V and 4 bases at J, with 21 bases between the two ends. The CDR3 spans 16 residues. Germline loops: CDR1 MRHNA, CDR2 SNTAGT. This receptor was obtained from a human donor who received an intestinal transplant. The chain couples TRBV6-4 to TRBJ1-2; weak D call: TRBD1 (5 bases). The material was unstimulated CD4+ T cells sorted from spleen or lymph node cells, obtained before intestinal transplant. CDR3 coding DNA: TGTGCCAGCAGCCGCCAGGCGGGGCAGGTTGGCTATGGCTACACCTTC. It specifies CASSRQAGQVGYGYTF.